The clone carrying this TCR beta chain showed up just once. This sample was taken from a study of blood T cell repertoires in COVID-19. Generated by immunoSEQ multiplex PCR, the TCRdb table keeps only in-frame clones and is missing some. The sample contains under 200,000 clones, 80% to 90% of which appear only once. The V gene's germline CDR1 is SGDLS and CDR2 YYNGEE. This CDR3 comprises 15 residues. V trimming: 0 bases; J trimming: 8 bases; junction bases outside the gene matches: 10. This TCR derives from a woman aged 55 to 70 with COVID-19, enrolled during active disease. The rearrangement uses TRBV9 and TRBJ1-2; TRBD1 matches at 7 bases. Material: peripheral blood. The CDR3 DNA is TGTGCCAGCAGCGTAGGGTATGGGACAGTTGACGGCTACACCTTC. It encodes CASSVGYGTVDGYTF. Filled out from reference TRBV9 and TRBJ1-2, the complete variable domain reads DSGVTQTPKHLITATGQRVTLRCSPRSGDLSVYWYQQSLDQGLQFLIQYYNGEERAKGNILERFSAQQFPDLHSELNLSSLELGDSALYFCASSVGYGTVDGYTFGSGTRLTVV.